In its sample, the clone carrying this TCR beta chain was seen once. This specimen includes other DNA sequences encoding the same CDR3. The sample originates from a study of blood T cell repertoires in COVID-19. Whole-study context: Collection of acute and convalescent COVID-19 samples took place in the United States, Italy and Spain.

How the authors handled the data: Scientists estimated how many nucleated cells there were by amplifying reference gene primers. Clones were read by immunoSEQ multiplex PCR, and TCRdb kept only the in-frame ones, dropping some. That table is the source of V, J and clone size, and D and trimming were worked out from the DNA. This sample has roughly 53,000 clones, with 77% found just once. Germline V gene data show CDR1 as LNHDA and CDR2 as SQIVND (reference sequence). V was clipped by 3 bases and J by 1 base, with 11 bases between them. This CDR3 is built from 15 residues. The origin of this receptor is a man between 65 and 85 years old with active or convalescent COVID-19. J is TRBJ2-3 and V is TRBV19, with a possible D match to TRBD1 (6 bases). The sample taken for sequencing was peripheral blood. The CDR3 coding sequence is TGTGCCAGTAGTATTGGGCAGGGGCGCACAGATACGCAGTATTTT. Translation: CASSIGQGRTDTQYF. Supplemented by reference TRBV19 and TRBJ2-3, the full variable domain reads DGGITQSPKYLFRKEGQNVTLSCEQNLNHDAMYWYRQDPGQGLRLIYYSQIVNDFQKGDIAEGYSVSREKKESFPLTVTSAQKNPTAFYLCASSIGQGRTDTQYFGPGTRLTVL.